Below are 16 T cell receptor beta chains sequenced from a single sample in a study of regulatory T cells in long-lasting Graves disease. In building TCR beta libraries, iRepertoire HTBI primers were used together with Arm-PCR of CDR3 regions. TCRdb reprocessed the multiplex PCR reads with MiXCR, giving one entry per CDR3 protein. The table lists a few hundred thousand distinct CDR3 sequences, 12% of them singletons. Time point specified: newly diagnosed GD, antithyroid drugs for less than 3 months. TCR sequences were obtained from RNA taken from PBMCs. This sample was also put to use in a study of T cells in Graves' hyperthyroidism and ophthalmopathy.

The starting material was peripheral blood mononuclear cells (PBMCs), obtained at new diagnosis, from a patient treated with antithyroid drugs. These receptors originate from a woman younger than 35 with Graves disease.

This clonotype was observed many times. V is TRBV28 and J is TRBJ2-3; 9 bases agree with TRBD2. The CDR3 runs to 17 residues. Germline V gene lookup returns CDR1 MDHEN and CDR2 SYDVKM. V dropped 1 base and J dropped 2; count of bases not matched to a gene: 7. The CDR3 loop reads CASSLFLAGFFTDTQYF. CDR3 DNA: TGTGCCAGCAGTTTATTCCTAGCGGGATTCTTCACAGATACGCAGTATTTT.

The table lists this clonotype with many counts. The gene calls are TRBV6-2 or TRBV6-3 and TRBJ2-7; tentatively, D is TRBD1 or TRBD2 (6 bases each). This CDR3 region has 20 residues. Germline lookup yields CDR1 MNHEY and CDR2 SVGEGT. Between the trimmed V and J ends, which lost 0 bases and 6 bases, there was a span of 30 bases. The CDR3 here is CASSYSRTSTSRQGRLEQYF. For the CDR3, the DNA is TGTGCCAGCAGTTACTCGAGAACGTCAACAAGCCGGCAGGGGAGGCTCGAGCAGTACTTC.

The table lists this clonotype with many counts. The chain recombines TRBV10-3 with TRBJ1-1, with TRBD1 matching over 12 bases. The CDR3 covers 20 residues. V dropped 0 bases and J dropped 4; count of bases not matched to a gene: 15. Germline CDR1 ENHRY, CDR2 SYGVKD. The CDR3 nucleotides are TGTGCCATCAGTGAGTCGGGTGTCCGGGACAGGGGGCTTTGGGGCACTGAAGCTTTCTTT. Translated, it gives CAISESGVRDRGLWGTEAFF.

This chain connects TRBV27 to TRBJ2-2; D call uncertain. V lost 6 bases and J 4 bases, leaving 9 bases between the germline ends. The CDR3 is 13 residues long. CDR1 is MNHEY, CDR2 SMNVEV, per germline (reference sequence). CDR3 in amino acids: CASRSRVTGELFF. CDR3 DNA: TGTGCCAGCAGGAGCAGAGTCACCGGGGAGCTGTTTTTT.

In its sample, this clonotype was seen many times. The chain carries TRBV20-1 and TRBJ2-1, with no clear D. Germline values: CDR1 DFQATT, CDR2 SNEGSKA (reference sequence). The V end lost 5 bases, the J end lost 0 bases, and 8 bases lay between the germline ends. The CDR3 is 13 amino acids. The CDR3 reads CSAGPSSYNEQFF. The CDR3 DNA reads TGCAGTGCTGGACCGAGCTCCTACAATGAGCAGTTCTTC.

The V gene is TRBV4-1, the J gene TRBJ1-1, with D hard to call. Germline V gives CDR1 MGHRA, CDR2 YSYEKL. The CDR3 is made up of 17 amino acids. V lost 2 bases, J lost 2 bases, and 18 bases lay in between. The CDR3 here is CASSQMAPSSLNTEAFF. DNA of the CDR3: TGCGCCAGCAGCCAAATGGCCCCATCCTCGTTAAACACTGAAGCTTTCTTT.

This clonotype was detected many times. This chain links TRBV11-2 with TRBJ2-1, with TRBD1 as a possible D gene (6 bases). The germline CDR1 and CDR2 sequences are SGHAT and FQNNGV. The CDR3 totals 16 residues. Deletions cut 6 bases from V and 3 bases from J, with 18 bases between. CDR3 residues: CASRAGQGPFYNEQFF. CDR3 in DNA: TGTGCCAGCAGGGCAGGGCAGGGGCCCTTCTACAATGAGCAGTTCTTC.

This clonotype occurred many times. The chain recombines TRBV6-1 with TRBJ2-1, with D maybe TRBD2 (6 bases). Germline V CDR1 and CDR2: MNHNS, SASEGT. The CDR3 sequence is 14 residues long. Trimming pared 6 bases from V and 14 bases from J, leaving 23 bases between. CDR3: CASSTIGDFQAEFF. The CDR3 coding sequence is TGTGCCAGCAGCACAATCGGGGACTTTCAAGCGGAGTTCTTC.

This clonotype has at least ten counts. The V gene is TRBV12-5, the J gene TRBJ1-1; no clear D gene. Trimming removed 3 bases at V and 2 bases at J, with 10 bases between. Looked up from germline, CDR1 is LGHNT and CDR2 is FRNRAP. The CDR3 is 14 residues long. CDR3 coding DNA: TGTGCTAGTGGTTTTTCGGCAGACAACACTGAAGCTTTCTTT. It is translated as CASGFSADNTEAFF.

This clonotype was found many times. The rearrangement links TRBV27 to TRBJ1-1; D is unclear. V lost 6 bases and J lost 0, with 8 bases in between. The germline CDR1 and CDR2 sequences are MNHEY and SMNVEV (reference sequence). The CDR3 consists of 13 residues. The CDR3 DNA reads TGTGCCAGCAGCCTTGAGATGAACACTGAAGCTTTCTTT. As protein: CASSLEMNTEAFF.

This clonotype was detected ten times or more. J is TRBJ2-1 and V is TRBV20-1; 10 bases agree with TRBD2. The CDR3 totals 15 residues. J lost 8 bases, V lost 1 base, and 8 bases had no gene match. The germline gives CDR1 DFQATT, CDR2 SNEGSKA (reference sequence). CDR3: CSARAPGLAKDEQFF. The CDR3 nucleotides are TGCAGTGCTAGAGCCCCGGGACTAGCGAAAGATGAGCAGTTCTTC.

Concerning this clonotype itself: A much larger clone sits a single nucleotide away, making a read error possible. The rearrangement joins TRBV7-3 to TRBJ2-7; the match to TRBD2 covers 13 bases. The CDR3 has 17 amino acids. Germline V CDR1 and CDR2: SGHTA, FQGTGA. The DNA for the CDR3 is TGTGTCAGCAGCCCCGGGACTAGCGGGATATCCCCCTACGAGCAGTACTTC. Its protein is CVSSPGTSGISPYEQYF.

The chain links TRBV20-1 to TRBJ1-2; D might be TRBD1 (6 bases). The CDR3 is 12 amino acids. Deletions cut 7 bases from V and 4 bases from J, with 13 bases between. CDR1 and CDR2 from the germline V gene are DFQATT and SNEGSKA (reference sequence). CDR3 sequence reads: CSGKGDIYGYTF. DNA of the CDR3: TGCAGTGGGAAAGGGGACATCTATGGCTACACCTTC.

This clonotype was seen ten or more times. J is TRBJ1-4 and V is TRBV2; tentative D call: TRBD1 (6 bases). The CDR3 length is 17 residues. Trimming shortened V by 1 base and J by 0 bases, and 12 bases separated the two germline ends. Germline CDR1 reads SNHLY; CDR2 reads FYNNEI. CDR3 DNA: TGTGCCAGCAGTGAAGAGGGGGTCCCTACAACTAATGAAAAACTGTTTTTT. Its translation is CASSEEGVPTTNEKLFF.

This clonotype showed up just a few times. This chain links TRBV10-3 with TRBJ2-6; D uncertain. The germline V gene encodes CDR1 ENHRY and CDR2 SYGVKD. The V and J ends lost 2 bases and 6 bases respectively, with 5 bases between them. This CDR3 contains 13 residues. The CDR3 nucleotides are TGTGCCATCAGTGAGAGGGAGGCCAACGTCCTGACTTTC. This codes for CAISEREANVLTF.

A few counts support this clonotype. The gene calls are TRBV4-3 and TRBJ1-3; D remains unclear. The CDR3 consists of 16 residues. Germline CDR1 reads LGHNA; CDR2 reads YSLEER. The V and J ends lost 0 bases and 2 bases respectively, with 11 bases between them. The CDR3 region is CASSQDLWQPGNTIYF. Here the CDR3 DNA reads TGCGCCAGCAGCCAAGATTTATGGCAGCCTGGAAACACCATATATTTT.